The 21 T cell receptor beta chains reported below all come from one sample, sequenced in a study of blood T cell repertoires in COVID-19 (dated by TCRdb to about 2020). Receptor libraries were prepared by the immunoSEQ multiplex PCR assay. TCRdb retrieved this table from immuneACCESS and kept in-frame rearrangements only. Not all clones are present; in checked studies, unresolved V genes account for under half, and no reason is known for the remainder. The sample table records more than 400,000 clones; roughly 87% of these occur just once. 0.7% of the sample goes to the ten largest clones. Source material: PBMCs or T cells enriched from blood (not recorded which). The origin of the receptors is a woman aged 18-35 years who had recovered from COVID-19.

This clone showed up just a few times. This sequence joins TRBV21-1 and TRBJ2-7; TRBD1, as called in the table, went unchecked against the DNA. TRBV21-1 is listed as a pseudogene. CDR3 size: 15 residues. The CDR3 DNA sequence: TGTGCCAGCAGCAAAGGAGACAGGGGCCCCTACGAGCAGTACTTC. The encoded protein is CASSKGDRGPYEQYF.

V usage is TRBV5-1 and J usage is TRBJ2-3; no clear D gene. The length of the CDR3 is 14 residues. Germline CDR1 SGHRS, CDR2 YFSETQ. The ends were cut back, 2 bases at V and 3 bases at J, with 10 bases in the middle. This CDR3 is CASSFGSTTDTQYF. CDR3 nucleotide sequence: TGCGCCAGCAGCTTTGGCTCGACTACAGATACGCAGTATTTT. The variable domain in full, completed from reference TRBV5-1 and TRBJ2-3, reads KAGVTQTPRYLIKTRGQQVTLSCSPISGHRSVSWYQQTPGQGLQFLFEYFSETQRNKGNFPGRFSGRQFSNSRSEMNVSTLELGDSALYLCASSFGSTTDTQYFGPGTRLTVL.

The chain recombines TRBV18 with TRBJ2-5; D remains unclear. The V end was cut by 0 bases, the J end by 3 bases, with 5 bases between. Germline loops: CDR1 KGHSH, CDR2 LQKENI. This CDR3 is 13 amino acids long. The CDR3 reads CASSPPSKETQYF. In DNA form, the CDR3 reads TGTGCCAGCTCACCACCGAGCAAAGAGACCCAGTACTTC.

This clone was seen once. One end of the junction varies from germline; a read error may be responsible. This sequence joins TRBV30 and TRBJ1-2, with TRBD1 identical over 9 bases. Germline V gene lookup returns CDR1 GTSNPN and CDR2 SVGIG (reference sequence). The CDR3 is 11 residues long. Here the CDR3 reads CAWSSTDRGIF. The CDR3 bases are TGTGCCTGGAGTTCCACGGACAGGGGCATCTTC.

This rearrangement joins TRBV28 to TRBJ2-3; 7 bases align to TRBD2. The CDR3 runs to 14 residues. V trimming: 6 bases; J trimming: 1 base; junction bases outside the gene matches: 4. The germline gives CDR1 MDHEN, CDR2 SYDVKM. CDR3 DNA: TGTGCCAGCAGGGAGCGGGGTGGCACAGATACGCAGTATTTT. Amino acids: CASRERGGTDTQYF.

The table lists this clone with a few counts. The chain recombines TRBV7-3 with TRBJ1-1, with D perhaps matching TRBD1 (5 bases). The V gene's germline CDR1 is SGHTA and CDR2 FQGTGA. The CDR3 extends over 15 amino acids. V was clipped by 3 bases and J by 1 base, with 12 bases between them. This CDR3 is CASSFPTGPNTEAFF. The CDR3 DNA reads TGTGCCAGCAGCTTCCCCACAGGCCCGAACACTGAAGCTTTCTTT.

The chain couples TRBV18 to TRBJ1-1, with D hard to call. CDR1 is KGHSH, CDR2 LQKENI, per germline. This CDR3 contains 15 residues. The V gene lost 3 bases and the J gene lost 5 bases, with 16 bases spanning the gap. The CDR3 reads CASSPTDQVGTEAFF. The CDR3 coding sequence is TGTGCCAGCTCACCTACGGATCAAGTCGGGACTGAAGCTTTCTTT.

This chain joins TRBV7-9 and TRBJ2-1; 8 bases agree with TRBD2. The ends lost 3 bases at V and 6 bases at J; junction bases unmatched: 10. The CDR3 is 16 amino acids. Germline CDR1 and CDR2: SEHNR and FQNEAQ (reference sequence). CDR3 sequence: CASSLGRGGLINEQFF. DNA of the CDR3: TGTGCCAGCAGCTTGGGTCGCGGGGGGCTGATCAATGAGCAGTTCTTC.

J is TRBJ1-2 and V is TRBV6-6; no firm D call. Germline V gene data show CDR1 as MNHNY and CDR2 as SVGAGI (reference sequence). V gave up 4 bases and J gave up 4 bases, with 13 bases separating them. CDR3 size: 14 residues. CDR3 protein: CASSFEVASYGYTF. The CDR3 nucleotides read TGTGCCAGCAGTTTTGAGGTAGCATCCTATGGCTACACCTTC.

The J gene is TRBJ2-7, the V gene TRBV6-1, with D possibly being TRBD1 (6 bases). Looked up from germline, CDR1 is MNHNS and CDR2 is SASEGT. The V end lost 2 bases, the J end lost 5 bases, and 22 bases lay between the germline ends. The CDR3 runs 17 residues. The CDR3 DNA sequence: TGTGCCAGCAGTGAAAACAGGGCTGAGGGGCAATGGAACGAGCAGTACTTC. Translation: CASSENRAEGQWNEQYF.

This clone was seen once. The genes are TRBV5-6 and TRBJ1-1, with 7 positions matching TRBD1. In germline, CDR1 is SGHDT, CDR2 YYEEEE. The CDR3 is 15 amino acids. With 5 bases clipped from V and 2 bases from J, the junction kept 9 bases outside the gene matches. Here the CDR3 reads CASSFPQGGNTEAFF. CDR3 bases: TGTGCCAGCAGTTTTCCTCAGGGGGGAAACACTGAAGCTTTCTTT.

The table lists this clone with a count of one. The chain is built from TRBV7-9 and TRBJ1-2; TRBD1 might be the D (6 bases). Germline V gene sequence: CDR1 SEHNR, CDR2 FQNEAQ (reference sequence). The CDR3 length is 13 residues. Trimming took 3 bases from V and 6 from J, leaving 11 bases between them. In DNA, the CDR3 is TGTGCCAGCAGCTTCGACAGGTCGGATGGCTACACCTTC. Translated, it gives CASSFDRSDGYTF.

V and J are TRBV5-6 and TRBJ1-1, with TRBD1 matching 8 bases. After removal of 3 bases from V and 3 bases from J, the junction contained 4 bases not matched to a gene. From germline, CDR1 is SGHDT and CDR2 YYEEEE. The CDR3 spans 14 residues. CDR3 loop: CASSWDRTDTEAFF. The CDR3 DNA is TGTGCCAGCAGCTGGGACAGGACGGACACTGAAGCTTTCTTT.

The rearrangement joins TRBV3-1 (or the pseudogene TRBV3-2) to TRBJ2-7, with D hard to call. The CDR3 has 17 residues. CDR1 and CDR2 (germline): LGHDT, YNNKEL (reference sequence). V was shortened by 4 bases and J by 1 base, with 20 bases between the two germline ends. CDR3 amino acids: CASSRTFSDWISYEQYF. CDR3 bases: TGTGCCAGCAGCCGTACGTTTTCCGACTGGATTTCCTACGAGCAGTACTTC.

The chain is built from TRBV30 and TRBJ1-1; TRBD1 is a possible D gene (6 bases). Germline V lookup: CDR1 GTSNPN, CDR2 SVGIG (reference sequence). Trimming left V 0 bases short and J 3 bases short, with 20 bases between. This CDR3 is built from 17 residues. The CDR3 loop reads CAWSVLYRRGAHTEAFF. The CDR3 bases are TGTGCCTGGAGTGTACTTTACCGCCGGGGGGCTCACACTGAAGCTTTCTTT.

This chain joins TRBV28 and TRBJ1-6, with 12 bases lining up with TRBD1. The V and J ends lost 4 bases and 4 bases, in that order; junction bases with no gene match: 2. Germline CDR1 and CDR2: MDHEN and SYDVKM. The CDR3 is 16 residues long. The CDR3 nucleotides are TGTGCCAGCAGTTGGGACAGGGGGCATTATAATTCACCCCTCCACTTT. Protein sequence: CASSWDRGHYNSPLHF.

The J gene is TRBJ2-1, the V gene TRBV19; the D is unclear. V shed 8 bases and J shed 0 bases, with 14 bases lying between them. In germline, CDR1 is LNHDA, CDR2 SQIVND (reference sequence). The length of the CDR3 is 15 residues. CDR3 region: CASSVVRDSYNEQFF. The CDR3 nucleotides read TGTGCCAGTTCCGTCGTACGAGACTCCTACAATGAGCAGTTCTTC.

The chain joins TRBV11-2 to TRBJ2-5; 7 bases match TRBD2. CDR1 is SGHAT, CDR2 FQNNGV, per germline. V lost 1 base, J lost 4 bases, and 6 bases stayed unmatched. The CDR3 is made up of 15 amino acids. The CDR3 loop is CASSLAGGRVETQYF. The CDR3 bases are TGTGCCAGCAGCTTAGCCGGAGGGAGGGTAGAGACCCAGTACTTC.

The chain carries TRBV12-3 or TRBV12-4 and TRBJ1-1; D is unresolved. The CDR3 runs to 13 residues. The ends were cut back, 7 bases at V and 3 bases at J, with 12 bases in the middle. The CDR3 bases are TGTGCCAGCAAGGTATCGGAGGACACTGAAGCTTTCTTT. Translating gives CASKVSEDTEAFF.

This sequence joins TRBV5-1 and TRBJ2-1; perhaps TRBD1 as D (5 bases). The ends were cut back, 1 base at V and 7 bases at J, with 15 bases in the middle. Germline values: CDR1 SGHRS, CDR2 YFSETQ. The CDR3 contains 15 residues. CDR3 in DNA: TGCGCCAGCAGCTTGATAGACAGACTTGGGAATGAGCAGTTCTTC. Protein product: CASSLIDRLGNEQFF.

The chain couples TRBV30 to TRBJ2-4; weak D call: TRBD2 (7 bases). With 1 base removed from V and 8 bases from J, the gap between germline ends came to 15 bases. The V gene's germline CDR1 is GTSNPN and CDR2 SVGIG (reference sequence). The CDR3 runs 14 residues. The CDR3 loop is CAWSEGGLRDIQYF. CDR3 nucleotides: TGTGCCTGGAGTGAGGGGGGGCTTAGGGACATTCAGTACTTC.